The clone carrying this T cell receptor beta chain appeared a few times. Its antigen remains unknown. Time point in this sample: newly diagnosed GD, antithyroid drugs for less than 3 months. There was RNA extracted from PBMCs, and the TCR library was made from it. Patients met American Thyroid Association criteria for Graves' disease. The data are from a study of regulatory T cells in long-lasting Graves disease. Germline CDR1 and CDR2: KGHSH and LQKENI. V lost 6 bases and J 3 bases, leaving 12 bases between the germline ends. CDR3 length: 13 amino acids. General observations from the study: Patients with persistent disease showed a bias toward TRBV28, TRBJ1-2 and TRBJ2-5.

Investigators prepared the TCR beta libraries by applying iRepertoire HTBI primers and Arm-PCR of CDR3 regions. MiXCR, run by TCRdb on the multiplex PCR reads, gives a single entry per CDR3 protein. The data contain approximately 400,000 distinct CDR3 sequences, under 15% of them seen just once; the ten biggest clones take up over 15%. These data also formed part of another study, on T cells in Graves' hyperthyroidism and ophthalmopathy. That study reports: In making diagnoses, clinical symptoms, serum thyroxine and TRAb, thyroid ultrasound and orbital computed tomography were all used.

The sequence was collected from a woman under 40 with Graves disease. This specimen was peripheral blood mononuclear cells (PBMCs), taken at new diagnosis, from a patient treated with antithyroid drugs. The J gene is TRBJ2-7, the V gene TRBV18, with D unclear. The CDR3 here is CASSQALGYEQYF. CDR3 sequence (DNA): TGTGCCAGCTCTCAGGCTCTAGGCTACGAGCAGTACTTC.